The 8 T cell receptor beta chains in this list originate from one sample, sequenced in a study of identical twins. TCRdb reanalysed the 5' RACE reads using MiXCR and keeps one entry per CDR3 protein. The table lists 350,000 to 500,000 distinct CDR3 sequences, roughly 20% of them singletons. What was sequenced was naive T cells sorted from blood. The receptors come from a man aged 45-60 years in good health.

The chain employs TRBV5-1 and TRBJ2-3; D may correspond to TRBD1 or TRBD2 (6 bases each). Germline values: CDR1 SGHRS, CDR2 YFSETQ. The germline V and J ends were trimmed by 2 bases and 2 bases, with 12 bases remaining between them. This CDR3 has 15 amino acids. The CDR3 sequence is CASSFTGAITDTQYF. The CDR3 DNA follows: TGCGCCAGCAGCTTCACGGGGGCCATCACAGATACGCAGTATTTT. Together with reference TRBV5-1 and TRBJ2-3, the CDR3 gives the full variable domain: KAGVTQTPRYLIKTRGQQVTLSCSPISGHRSVSWYQQTPGQGLQFLFEYFSETQRNKGNFPGRFSGRQFSNSRSEMNVSTLELGDSALYLCASSFTGAITDTQYFGPGTRLTVL.

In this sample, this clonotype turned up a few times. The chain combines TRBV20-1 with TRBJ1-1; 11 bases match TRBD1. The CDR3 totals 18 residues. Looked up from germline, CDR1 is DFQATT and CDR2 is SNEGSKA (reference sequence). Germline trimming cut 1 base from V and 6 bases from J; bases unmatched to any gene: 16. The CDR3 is CSARVDVPGQGVPSEAFF. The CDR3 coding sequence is TGCAGTGCTAGAGTCGATGTTCCGGGACAGGGGGTCCCCTCTGAAGCTTTCTTT.

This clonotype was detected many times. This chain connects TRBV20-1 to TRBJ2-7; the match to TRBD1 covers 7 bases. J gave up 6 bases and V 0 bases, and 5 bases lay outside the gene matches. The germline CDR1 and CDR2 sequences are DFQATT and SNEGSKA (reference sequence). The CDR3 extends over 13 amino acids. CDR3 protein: CSARERGRVEQYF. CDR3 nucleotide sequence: TGCAGTGCTAGAGAAAGGGGGCGGGTCGAGCAGTACTTC.

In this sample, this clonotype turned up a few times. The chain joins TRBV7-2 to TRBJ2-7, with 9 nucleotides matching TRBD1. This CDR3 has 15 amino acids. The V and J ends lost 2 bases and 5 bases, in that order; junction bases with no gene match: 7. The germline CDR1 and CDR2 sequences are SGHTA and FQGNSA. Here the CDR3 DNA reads TGTGCCAGCAGCTTAATGGGACAGGGTGTGAACGAGCAGTACTTC. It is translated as CASSLMGQGVNEQYF.

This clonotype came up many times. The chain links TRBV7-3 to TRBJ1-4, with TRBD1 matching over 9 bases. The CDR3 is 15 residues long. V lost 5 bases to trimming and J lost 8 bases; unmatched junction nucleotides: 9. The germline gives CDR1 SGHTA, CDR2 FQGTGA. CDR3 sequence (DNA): TGTGCCAGCAGCACAAGGGACAGGGAGAGCGAAAAACTGTTTTTT. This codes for CASSTRDRESEKLFF.

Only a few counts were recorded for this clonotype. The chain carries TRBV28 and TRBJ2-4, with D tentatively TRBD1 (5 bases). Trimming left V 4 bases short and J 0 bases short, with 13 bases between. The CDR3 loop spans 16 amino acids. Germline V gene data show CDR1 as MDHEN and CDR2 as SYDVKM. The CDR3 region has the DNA TGTGCCAGCAGTTCCGGACAACTTGTAGCCAAAAACATTCAGTACTTC. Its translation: CASSSGQLVAKNIQYF.

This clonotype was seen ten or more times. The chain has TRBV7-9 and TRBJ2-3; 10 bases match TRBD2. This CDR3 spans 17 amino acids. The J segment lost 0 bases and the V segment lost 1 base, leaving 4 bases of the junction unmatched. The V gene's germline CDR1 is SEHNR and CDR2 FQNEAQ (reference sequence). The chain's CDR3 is CASSLVGLAASTDTQYF. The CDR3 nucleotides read TGTGCCAGCAGCTTAGTAGGACTAGCGGCTAGCACAGATACGCAGTATTTT.

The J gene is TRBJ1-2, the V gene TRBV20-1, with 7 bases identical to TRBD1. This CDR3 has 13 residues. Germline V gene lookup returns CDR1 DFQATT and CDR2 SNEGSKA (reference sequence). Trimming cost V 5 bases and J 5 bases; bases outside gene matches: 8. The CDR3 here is CSAHSGTVYGYTF. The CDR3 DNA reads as TGCAGTGCTCACTCCGGGACAGTTTATGGCTACACCTTC.